This section outlines one T cell receptor beta chain sequence together with its context. Its antigen is unknown. The record originates from a study of cytomegalovirus exposure and HLA in healthy donors. At the level of the study: Approximately 180 million T cells yielded around 100 million unique TCR beta sequences, as an earlier analysis found. Roughly four fifths of roughly 430 genotyped donors fell in the Caucasian-associated ancestry cluster.

The PCR used 60 Vbeta and 13 Jbeta primers. The data were produced by immunoSEQ multiplex PCR, yet TCRdb's version contains in-frame clones alone and is incomplete. The sample shows about 130,000 clones, 84% of them seen only once. CDR3 length: 12 amino acids. Germline V lookup: CDR1 SQVTM, CDR2 ANQGSEA. Trimming took 1 base from V and 4 from J, leaving 8 bases between them. Regarding the study as a whole: An assumption of roughly uniform sequencing depth across donors underlay the presence/absence analyses.

Sequenced sample: PBMCs. The chain uses TRBV29-1 and TRBJ2-7; weak D call: TRBD1 (6 bases). This clonotype was obtained from a middle-aged man in good health and CMV-seronegative. The CDR3: CSVEGTEYEQYF. In nucleotides, the CDR3 is TGCAGCGTTGAAGGGACAGAGTACGAGCAGTACTTC.